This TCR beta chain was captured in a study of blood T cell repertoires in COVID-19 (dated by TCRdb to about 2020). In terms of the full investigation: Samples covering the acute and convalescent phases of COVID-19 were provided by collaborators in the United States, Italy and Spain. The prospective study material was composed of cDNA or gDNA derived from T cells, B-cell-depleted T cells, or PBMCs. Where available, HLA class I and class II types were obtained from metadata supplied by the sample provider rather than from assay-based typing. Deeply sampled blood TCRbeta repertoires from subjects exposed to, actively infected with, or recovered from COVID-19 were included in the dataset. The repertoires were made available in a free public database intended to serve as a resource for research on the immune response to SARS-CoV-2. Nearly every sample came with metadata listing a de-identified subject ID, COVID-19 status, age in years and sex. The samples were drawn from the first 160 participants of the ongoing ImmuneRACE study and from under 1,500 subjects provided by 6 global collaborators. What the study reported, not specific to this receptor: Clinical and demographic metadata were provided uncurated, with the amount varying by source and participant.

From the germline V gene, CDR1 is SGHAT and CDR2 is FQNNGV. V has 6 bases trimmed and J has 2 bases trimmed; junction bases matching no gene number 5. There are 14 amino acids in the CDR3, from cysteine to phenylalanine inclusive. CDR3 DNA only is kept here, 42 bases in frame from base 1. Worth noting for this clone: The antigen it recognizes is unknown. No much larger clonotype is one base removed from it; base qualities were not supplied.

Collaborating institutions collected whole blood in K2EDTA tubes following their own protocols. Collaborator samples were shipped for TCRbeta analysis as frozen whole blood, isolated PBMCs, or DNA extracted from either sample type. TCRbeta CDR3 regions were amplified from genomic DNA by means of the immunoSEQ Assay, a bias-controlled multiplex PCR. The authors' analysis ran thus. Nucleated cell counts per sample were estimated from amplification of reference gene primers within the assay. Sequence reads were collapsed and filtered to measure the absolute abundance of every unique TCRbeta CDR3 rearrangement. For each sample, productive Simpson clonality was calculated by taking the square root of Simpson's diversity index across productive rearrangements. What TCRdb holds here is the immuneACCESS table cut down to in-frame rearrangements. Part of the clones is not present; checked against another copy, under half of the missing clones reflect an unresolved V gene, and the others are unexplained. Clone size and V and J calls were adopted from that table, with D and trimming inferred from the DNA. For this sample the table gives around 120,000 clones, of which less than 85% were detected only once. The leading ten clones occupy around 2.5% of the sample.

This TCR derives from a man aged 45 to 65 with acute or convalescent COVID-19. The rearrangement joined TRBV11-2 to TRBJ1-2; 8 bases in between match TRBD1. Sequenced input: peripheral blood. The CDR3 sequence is CASSWTGRNYGYTF. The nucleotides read TGTGCCAGCAGTTGGACAGGGCGGAACTATGGCTACACCTTC.